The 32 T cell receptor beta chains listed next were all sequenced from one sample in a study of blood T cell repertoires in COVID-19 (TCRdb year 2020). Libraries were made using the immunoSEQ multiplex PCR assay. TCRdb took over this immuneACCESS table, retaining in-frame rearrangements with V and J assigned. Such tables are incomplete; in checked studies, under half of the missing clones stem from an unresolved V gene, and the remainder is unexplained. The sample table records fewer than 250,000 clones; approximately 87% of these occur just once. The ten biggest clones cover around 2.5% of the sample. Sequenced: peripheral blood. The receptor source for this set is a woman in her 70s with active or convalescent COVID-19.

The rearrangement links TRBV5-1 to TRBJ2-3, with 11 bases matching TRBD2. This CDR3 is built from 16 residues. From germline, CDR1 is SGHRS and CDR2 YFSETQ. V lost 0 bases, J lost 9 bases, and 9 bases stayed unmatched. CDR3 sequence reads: CASSLGLAGGRVTQYF. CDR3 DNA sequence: TGCGCCAGCAGCTTGGGGCTAGCGGGGGGTAGAGTCACGCAGTATTTT.

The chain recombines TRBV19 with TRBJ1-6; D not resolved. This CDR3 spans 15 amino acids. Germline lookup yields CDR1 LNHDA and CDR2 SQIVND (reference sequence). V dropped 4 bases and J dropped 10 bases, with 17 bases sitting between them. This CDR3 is CASSTPVGVLSPLHF. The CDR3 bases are TGTGCCAGTAGTACACCGGTCGGGGTTCTCTCACCCCTCCACTTT.

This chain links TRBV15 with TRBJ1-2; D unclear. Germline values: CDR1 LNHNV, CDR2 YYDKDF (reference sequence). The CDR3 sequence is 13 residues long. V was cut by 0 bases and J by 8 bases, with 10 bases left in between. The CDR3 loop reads CATSRDRGVGYTF. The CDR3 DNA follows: TGTGCCACCAGCAGAGACCGGGGTGTGGGCTACACCTTC.

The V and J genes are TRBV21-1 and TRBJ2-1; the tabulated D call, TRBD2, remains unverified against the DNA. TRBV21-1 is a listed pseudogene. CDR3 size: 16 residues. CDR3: CASSIRGGSSYNEQFF. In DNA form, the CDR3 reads TGTGCCAGCAGCATCCGCGGGGGCTCATCCTACAATGAGCAGTTCTTC.

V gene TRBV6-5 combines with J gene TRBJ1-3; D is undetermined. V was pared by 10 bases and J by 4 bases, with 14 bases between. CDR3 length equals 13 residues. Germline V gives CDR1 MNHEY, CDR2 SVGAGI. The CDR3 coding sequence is TGTGCCATTGGAGGTTCGGGGGGAAACACCATATATTTT. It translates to CAIGGSGGNTIYF.

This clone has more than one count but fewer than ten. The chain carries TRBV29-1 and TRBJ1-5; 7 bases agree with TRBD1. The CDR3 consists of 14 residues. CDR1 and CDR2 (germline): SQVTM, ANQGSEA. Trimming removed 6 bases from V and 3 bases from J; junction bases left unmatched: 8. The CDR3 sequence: CSVSNRGDNQPQHF. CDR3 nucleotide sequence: TGCAGCGTCTCTAACAGGGGAGACAATCAGCCCCAGCATTTT.

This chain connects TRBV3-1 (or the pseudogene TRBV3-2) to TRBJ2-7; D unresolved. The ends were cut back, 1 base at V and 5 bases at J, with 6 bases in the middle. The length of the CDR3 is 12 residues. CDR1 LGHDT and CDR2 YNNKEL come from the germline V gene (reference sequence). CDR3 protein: CASSQGADEQYF. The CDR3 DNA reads TGTGCCAGCAGCCAAGGGGCAGACGAGCAGTACTTC.

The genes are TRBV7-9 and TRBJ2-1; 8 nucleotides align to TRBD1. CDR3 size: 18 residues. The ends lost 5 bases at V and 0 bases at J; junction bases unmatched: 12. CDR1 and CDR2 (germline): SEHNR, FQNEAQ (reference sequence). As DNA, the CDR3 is TGTGCCAGCAGCCAACGTTGGACAGGGACGGGCTCCTACAATGAGCAGTTCTTC. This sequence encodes CASSQRWTGTGSYNEQFF.

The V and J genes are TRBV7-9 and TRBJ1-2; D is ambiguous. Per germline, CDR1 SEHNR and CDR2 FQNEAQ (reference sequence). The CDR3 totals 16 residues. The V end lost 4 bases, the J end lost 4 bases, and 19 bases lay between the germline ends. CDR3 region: CASSSSLDPEAYGYTF. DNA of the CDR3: TGTGCCAGCAGCTCCTCCCTCGACCCAGAGGCCTATGGCTACACCTTC. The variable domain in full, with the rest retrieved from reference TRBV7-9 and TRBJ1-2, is DTGVSQNPRHKITKRGQNVTFRCDPISEHNRLYWYRQTLGQGPEFLTYFQNEAQLEKSRLLSDRFSAERPKGSFSTLEIQRTEQGDSAMYLCASSSSLDPEAYGYTFGSGTRLTVV.

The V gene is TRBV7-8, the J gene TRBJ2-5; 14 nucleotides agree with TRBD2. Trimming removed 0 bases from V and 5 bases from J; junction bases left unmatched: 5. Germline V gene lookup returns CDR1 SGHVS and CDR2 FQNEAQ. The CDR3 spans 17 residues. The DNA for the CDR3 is TGTGCCAGCAGCTTAGCGGGACTAGCGGGAGTACAGGAGACCCAGTACTTC. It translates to CASSLAGLAGVQETQYF.

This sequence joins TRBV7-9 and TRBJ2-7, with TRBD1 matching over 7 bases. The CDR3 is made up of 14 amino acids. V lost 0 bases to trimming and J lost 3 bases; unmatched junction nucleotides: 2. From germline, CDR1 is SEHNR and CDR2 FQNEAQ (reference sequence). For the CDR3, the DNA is TGTGCCAGCAGCTTAGCAGGGACAGACTACGAGCAGTACTTC. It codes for CASSLAGTDYEQYF.

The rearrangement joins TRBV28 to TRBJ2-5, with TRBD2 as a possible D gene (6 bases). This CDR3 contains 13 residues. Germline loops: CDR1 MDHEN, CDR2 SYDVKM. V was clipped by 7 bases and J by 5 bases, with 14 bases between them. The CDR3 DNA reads TGTGCCAGCACCGGGACTGCCAGGGAGACCCAGTACTTC. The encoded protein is CASTGTARETQYF. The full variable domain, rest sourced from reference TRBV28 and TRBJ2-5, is DVKVTQSSRYLVKRTGEKVFLECVQDMDHENMFWYRQDPGLGLRLIYFSYDVKMKEKGDIPEGYSVSREKKERFSLILESASTNQTSMYLCASTGTARETQYFGPGTRLLVL.

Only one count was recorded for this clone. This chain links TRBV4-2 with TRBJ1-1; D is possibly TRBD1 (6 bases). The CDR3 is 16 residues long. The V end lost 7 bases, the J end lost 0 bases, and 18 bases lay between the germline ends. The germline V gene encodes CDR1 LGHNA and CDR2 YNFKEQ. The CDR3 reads CASISGPGTMNTEAFF. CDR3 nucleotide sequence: TGTGCCAGCATCTCCGGACCCGGGACAATGAACACTGAAGCTTTCTTT.

CDR3: CASSAPGQTYEQYF. Here the CDR3 DNA reads TGTGCCAGCAGTGCCCCGGGACAGACCTACGAGCAGTACTTC. This chain connects TRBV2 to TRBJ2-7; 7 positions match TRBD1. Per germline, CDR1 SNHLY and CDR2 FYNNEI. There are 14 residues in the CDR3. The V and J ends lost 4 bases and 2 bases, in that order; junction bases with no gene match: 5.

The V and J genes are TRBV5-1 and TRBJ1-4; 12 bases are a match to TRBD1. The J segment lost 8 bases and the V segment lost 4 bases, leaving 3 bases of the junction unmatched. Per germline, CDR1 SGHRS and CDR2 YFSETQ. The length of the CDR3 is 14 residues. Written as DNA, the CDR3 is TGCGCCAGCAGCCGGGACAGGGGGCACGAAAAACTGTTTTTT. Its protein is CASSRDRGHEKLFF. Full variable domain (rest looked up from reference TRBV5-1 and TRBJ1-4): KAGVTQTPRYLIKTRGQQVTLSCSPISGHRSVSWYQQTPGQGLQFLFEYFSETQRNKGNFPGRFSGRQFSNSRSEMNVSTLELGDSALYLCASSRDRGHEKLFFGSGTQLSVL.

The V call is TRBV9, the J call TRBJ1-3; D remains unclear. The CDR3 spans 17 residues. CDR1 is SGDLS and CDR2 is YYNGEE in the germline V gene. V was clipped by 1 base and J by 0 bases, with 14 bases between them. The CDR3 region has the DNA TGTGCCAGCAGCGTAACCAGTGGATGGGCCTCTGGAAACACCATATATTTT. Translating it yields CASSVTSGWASGNTIYF.

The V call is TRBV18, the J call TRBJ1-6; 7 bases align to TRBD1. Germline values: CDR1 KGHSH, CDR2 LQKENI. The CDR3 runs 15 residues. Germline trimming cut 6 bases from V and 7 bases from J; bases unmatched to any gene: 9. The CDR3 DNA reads TGTGCCAGCTCTCTCACCGGGACAGCCAATTCACCCCTCCACTTT. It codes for CASSLTGTANSPLHF.

This chain's CDR3 is CASSTTGGEAFF. The CDR3 DNA is TGTGCCAGCAGCACGACAGGGGGTGAAGCTTTCTTT. This sequence joins TRBV6-5 and TRBJ1-1; 9 bases are a match to TRBD1. This CDR3 contains 12 residues. J gave up 7 bases and V 6 bases, and 3 bases lay outside the gene matches. Germline-derived CDR1 and CDR2 are MNHEY and SVGAGI.

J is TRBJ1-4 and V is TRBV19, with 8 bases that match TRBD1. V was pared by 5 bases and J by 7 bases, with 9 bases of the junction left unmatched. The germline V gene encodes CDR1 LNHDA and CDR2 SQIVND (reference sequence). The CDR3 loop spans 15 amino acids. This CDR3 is CASSSRTGLAEKLFF. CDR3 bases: TGTGCCAGTAGTTCCAGGACAGGGTTAGCTGAAAAACTGTTTTTT.

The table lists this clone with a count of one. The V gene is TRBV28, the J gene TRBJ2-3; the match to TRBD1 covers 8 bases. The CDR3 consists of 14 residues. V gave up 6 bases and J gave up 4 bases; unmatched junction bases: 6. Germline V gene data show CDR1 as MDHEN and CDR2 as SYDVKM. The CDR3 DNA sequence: TGTGCCAGCAGGTCAGGGGGCGCAGCAGATACGCAGTATTTT. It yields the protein CASRSGGAADTQYF.

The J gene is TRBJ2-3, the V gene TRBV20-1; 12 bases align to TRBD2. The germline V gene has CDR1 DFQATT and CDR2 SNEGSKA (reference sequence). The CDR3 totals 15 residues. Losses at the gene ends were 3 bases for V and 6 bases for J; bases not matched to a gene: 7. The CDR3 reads CSASSGTSGLDTQYF. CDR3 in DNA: TGCAGTGCTAGTTCCGGGACTAGCGGGTTGGATACGCAGTATTTT.

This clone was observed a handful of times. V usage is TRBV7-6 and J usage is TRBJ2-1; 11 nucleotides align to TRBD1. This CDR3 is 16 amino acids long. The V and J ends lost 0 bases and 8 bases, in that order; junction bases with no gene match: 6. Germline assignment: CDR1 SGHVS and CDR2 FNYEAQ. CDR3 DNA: TGTGCCAGCAGCTTAGCGGGGGGACAGGGGGTCGATGAGCAGTTCTTC. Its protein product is CASSLAGGQGVDEQFF.

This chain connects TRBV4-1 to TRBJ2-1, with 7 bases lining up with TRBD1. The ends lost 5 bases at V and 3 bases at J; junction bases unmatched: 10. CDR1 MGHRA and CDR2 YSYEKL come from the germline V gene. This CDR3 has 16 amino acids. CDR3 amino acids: CASSSSLGTVYNEQFF. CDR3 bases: TGCGCCAGCAGCTCCTCCCTTGGGACAGTCTACAATGAGCAGTTCTTC.

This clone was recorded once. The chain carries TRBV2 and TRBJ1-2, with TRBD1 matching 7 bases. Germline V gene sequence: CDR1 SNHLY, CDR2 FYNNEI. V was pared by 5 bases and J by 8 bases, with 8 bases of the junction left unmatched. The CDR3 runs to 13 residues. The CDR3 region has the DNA TGTGCCAGCAGTCCTGGACAGGAGAGGGGCTACACCTTC. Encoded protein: CASSPGQERGYTF.

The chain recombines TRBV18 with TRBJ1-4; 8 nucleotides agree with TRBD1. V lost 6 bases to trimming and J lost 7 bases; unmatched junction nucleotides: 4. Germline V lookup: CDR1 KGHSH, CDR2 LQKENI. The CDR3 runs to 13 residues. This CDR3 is CASSGQGGEKLFF. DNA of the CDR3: TGTGCCAGCTCCGGACAGGGTGGTGAAAAACTGTTTTTT.

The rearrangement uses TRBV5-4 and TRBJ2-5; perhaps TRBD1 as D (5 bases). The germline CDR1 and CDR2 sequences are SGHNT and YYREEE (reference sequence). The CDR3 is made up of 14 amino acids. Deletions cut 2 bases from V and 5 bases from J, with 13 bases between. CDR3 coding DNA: TGTGCCAGCAGCTTAAGGGGCAGCTCCGAGACCCAGTACTTC. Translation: CASSLRGSSETQYF.

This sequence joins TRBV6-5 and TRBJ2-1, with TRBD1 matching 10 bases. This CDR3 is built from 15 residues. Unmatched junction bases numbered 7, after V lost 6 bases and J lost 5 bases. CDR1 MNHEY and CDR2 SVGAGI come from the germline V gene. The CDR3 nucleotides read TGTGCCAGCAGGACAGGGGGCTCGGGTCACAATGAGCAGTTCTTC. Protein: CASRTGGSGHNEQFF.

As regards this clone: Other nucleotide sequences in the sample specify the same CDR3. The CDR3 bases are TGTGCCAGCAGCTTAGAGGGGGGGCCTTACAATGAGCAGTTCTTC. Its translation: CASSLEGGPYNEQFF. The chain is built from TRBV11-3 and TRBJ2-1, with TRBD2 as a possible D gene (7 bases). The germline CDR1 and CDR2 sequences are SGHNT and YENEEA. V was cut by 0 bases and J by 4 bases, with 10 bases left in between. The CDR3 runs to 15 residues.

This CDR3 reads CASSLRWGVADTQYF. The CDR3 bases are TGTGCCAGCAGCTTACGGTGGGGAGTGGCAGATACGCAGTATTTT. The chain recombines TRBV7-2 with TRBJ2-3; D might be TRBD2 (5 bases). The CDR3 covers 15 residues. Germline V gene lookup returns CDR1 SGHTA and CDR2 FQGNSA. V lost 2 bases to trimming and J lost 4 bases, with 13 bases between them.

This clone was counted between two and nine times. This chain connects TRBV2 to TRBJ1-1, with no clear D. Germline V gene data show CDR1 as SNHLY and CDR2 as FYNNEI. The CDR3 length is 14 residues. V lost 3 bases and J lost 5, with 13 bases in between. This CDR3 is CASSDFPELTEAFF. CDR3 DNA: TGTGCCAGCAGTGATTTTCCGGAGCTGACTGAAGCTTTCTTT.

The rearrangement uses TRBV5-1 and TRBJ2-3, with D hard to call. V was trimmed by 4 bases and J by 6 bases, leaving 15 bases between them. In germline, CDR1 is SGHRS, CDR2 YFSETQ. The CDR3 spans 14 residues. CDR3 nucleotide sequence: TGCGCCAGCAGCGCCGCCTTAAAAAGCGATACGCAGTATTTT. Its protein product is CASSAALKSDTQYF.

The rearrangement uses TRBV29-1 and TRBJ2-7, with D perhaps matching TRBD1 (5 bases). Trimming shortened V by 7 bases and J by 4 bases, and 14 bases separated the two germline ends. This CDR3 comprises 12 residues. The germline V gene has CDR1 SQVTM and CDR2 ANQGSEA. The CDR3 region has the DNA TGCAGCGCCCGCCAGGGAAGGTACGAGCAGTACTTC. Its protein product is CSARQGRYEQYF.